A selection of T cell receptor beta chains follows, all from one sample in a study of blood T cell repertoires in COVID-19. Sequenced by immunoSEQ multiplex PCR; TCRdb stores in-frame clones only, minus some. The sample carries approximately 76,000 clones, about nine tenths recorded once. Sequenced: peripheral blood. The receptors stem from a man older than 75 in a cohort sampled during active COVID-19. Both conserved end residues are part of each CDR3. The D gene is left open where the match is weak. Clone size, where shown, is once, few, many, or a class for clones that have expanded.

V	D	J	size	DNA	CDR3
TRBV29-1	-	TRBJ2-2	-	TGCAGCGCTAAGGACTATCCCCCCCACGGGGAGCTGTTTTTT	CSAKDYPPHGELFF
TRBV6-7	-	TRBJ1-5	once	TGTGCCAGCAGTTACTCTGCCGGGGGGCTAAATCAGCCCCAGCATTTT	CASSYSAGGLNQPQHF
TRBV5-4	-	TRBJ2-3	-	TGTGCCAGCACCCCCGACAGGTTAACAGATACGCAGTATTTT	CASTPDRLTDTQYF
TRBV28	-	TRBJ1-3	-	TGTGCCAGCAGTTGGGGGGGGACTGGAAACACCATATATTTT	CASSWGGTGNTIYF
TRBV6-1	TRBD1	TRBJ1-2	-	TGTGCCAGCAGTGATAGCTTACAGGGGGCGGATGGCTACACCTTC	CASSDSLQGADGYTF
TRBV29-1	-	TRBJ1-2	once	TGCAGCGTTGAACCTTCTGGGAGGGACTATGGCTACACCTTC	CSVEPSGRDYGYTF
TRBV3-1/TRBV3-2	TRBD1	TRBJ2-1	few	TGTGCCAGCAGCCAAGTCAGGGGGCGCGGTCTGTTCTTC	CASSQVRGRGLFF
TRBV5-1	-	TRBJ1-2	-	TGCGCCAGCAGCTTTGACGGGGTGAACTATGGCTACACCTTC	CASSFDGVNYGYTF
TRBV7-7	-	TRBJ2-2	-	TGTGCCAGCAGCCGGGGCTCCAGGGGCGGGGAGCTGTTTTTT	CASSRGSRGGELFF
TRBV10-3	-	TRBJ1-2	-	TGTGCCATCAGTGTCGGGGAGACTAACTATGGCTACACCTTC	CAISVGETNYGYTF
TRBV5-8	TRBD1	TRBJ1-2	-	TGTGCCAGCAGCGAGCCATTCAGGGGGCGAAGCTATGGCTACACCTTC	CASSEPFRGRSYGYTF
TRBV7-9	-	TRBJ2-2	-	TGTGCCAGCAGCCGGTTTCTAGAGAACACCGGGGAGCTGTTTTTT	CASSRFLENTGELFF
TRBV6-6	TRBD1	TRBJ1-1	-	TGTGCCAGCAGTTACTCGCAGGGGGCCCGGACTGAAGCTTTCTTT	CASSYSQGARTEAFF
TRBV7-9	TRBD1	TRBJ1-1	-	TGTGCCAGCAGCCTAAGGGGGCAGGGCACTGAAGCTTTCTTT	CASSLRGQGTEAFF
TRBV19	-	TRBJ2-5	-	TGTGCCAGTAGTCCGGACCGAGGGAGAGAACCAAGAGCCGGAGCCCAGTACTTC	CASSPDRGREPRAGAQYF
TRBV9	TRBD2	TRBJ2-5	-	TGTGCCAGCAGCGTAGCGGGGGGAGGTGGAGAGACCCAGTACTTC	CASSVAGGGGETQYF